The 7 T cell receptor beta chains given below trace back to one sample, sequenced in a study of OX40 agonist ivuxolimab in advanced cancers. Libraries were prepared by immunoSEQ multiplex PCR; TCRdb keeps only in-frame clonotypes and omits some of them. The sample includes fewer than 60,000 clones, 75% to 90% of them seen just once. The source material was CD4+ or CD8+ T cells sorted from blood, sampled in a trial of the OX40 agonist ivuxolimab. The receptor source for this set is an adult with an advanced solid tumor such as melanoma, head and neck, liver or kidney cancer.

This chain joins TRBV5-5 and TRBJ1-1; possible D gene TRBD1, 5 bases. V lost 0 bases and J lost 5, with 8 bases in between. Germline lookup yields CDR1 SGHKS and CDR2 YYEKEE (reference sequence). This CDR3 has 13 amino acids. The CDR3 nucleotides read TGTGCCAGCAGCTTGGGGGGCCGGACTGAAGCTTTCTTT. Its protein is CASSLGGRTEAFF.

This chain links TRBV7-9 with TRBJ1-4; no reliable D call. V was shortened by 4 bases and J by 6 bases, with 15 bases between the two germline ends. Germline V gene lookup returns CDR1 SEHNR and CDR2 FQNEAQ (reference sequence). The CDR3 extends over 15 amino acids. As DNA, the CDR3 is TGTGCCAGCAGCTCCACGAGCGCGGACTATGAAAAACTGTTTTTT. Its protein product is CASSSTSADYEKLFF.

This clone was observed a single time. The rearrangement links TRBV10-3 to TRBJ2-7; possibly TRBD1 for D (6 bases). CDR3 length: 14 residues. CDR1 and CDR2 from the germline V gene are ENHRY and SYGVKD. Trimming removed 2 bases at V and 2 bases at J, with 10 bases between. CDR3 coding DNA: TGTGCCATCAGTGAGGGGGGCAAGGCCTACGAGCAGTACTTC. Protein product: CAISEGGKAYEQYF.

The chain recombines TRBV9 with TRBJ1-2, with 8 bases fitting TRBD1. The ends lost 4 bases at V and 5 bases at J; junction bases unmatched: 7. The CDR3 totals 14 residues. Germline lookup yields CDR1 SGDLS and CDR2 YYNGEE. DNA of the CDR3: TGTGCCAGCAGCATCCGGGACAGGCGATATGGCTACACCTTC. Protein sequence: CASSIRDRRYGYTF.

The CDR3 spells CASSLWGSDNSPLHF. CDR3 DNA sequence: TGTGCCAGTAGTCTCTGGGGGAGTGATAATTCACCCCTCCACTTT. V and J are TRBV19 and TRBJ1-6; D is possibly TRBD1 (5 bases). V was cut by 5 bases and J by 5 bases, with 13 bases left in between. This CDR3 comprises 15 residues. Germline lookup yields CDR1 LNHDA and CDR2 SQIVND (reference sequence).

The J gene is TRBJ2-2, the V gene TRBV29-1; D is unresolved. Germline loops: CDR1 SQVTM, CDR2 ANQGSEA. This CDR3 region has 12 residues. V lost 0 bases and J lost 7, with 6 bases in between. For the CDR3, the DNA is TGCAGCGTTGAAGATGGCGTCGGGGAGCTGTTTTTT. Its protein is CSVEDGVGELFF.

The chain links TRBV9 to TRBJ2-5; TRBD1 matches 11 bases. CDR1 is SGDLS, CDR2 YYNGEE, per germline. Trimming at V came to 4 bases and at J to 5 bases, leaving 10 bases not matched to a gene. The CDR3 length is 16 residues. The CDR3 DNA follows: TGTGCCAGCAGCCCTCCGGGACAGGGGGTTGTGGAGACCCAGTACTTC. Translated, it gives CASSPPGQGVVETQYF.